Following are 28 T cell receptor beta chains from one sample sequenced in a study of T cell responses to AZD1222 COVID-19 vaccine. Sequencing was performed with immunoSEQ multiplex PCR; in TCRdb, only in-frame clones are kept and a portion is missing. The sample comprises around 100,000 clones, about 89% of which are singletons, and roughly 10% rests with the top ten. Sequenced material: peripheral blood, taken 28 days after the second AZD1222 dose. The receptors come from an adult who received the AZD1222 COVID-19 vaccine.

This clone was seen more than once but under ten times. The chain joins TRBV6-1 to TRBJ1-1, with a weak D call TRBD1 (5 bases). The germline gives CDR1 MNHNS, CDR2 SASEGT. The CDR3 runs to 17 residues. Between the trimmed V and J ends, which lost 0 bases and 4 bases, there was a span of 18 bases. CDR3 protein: CASSEARGIRGSTEAFF. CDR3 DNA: TGTGCCAGCAGTGAAGCGCGGGGAATCCGGGGCAGCACTGAAGCTTTCTTT.

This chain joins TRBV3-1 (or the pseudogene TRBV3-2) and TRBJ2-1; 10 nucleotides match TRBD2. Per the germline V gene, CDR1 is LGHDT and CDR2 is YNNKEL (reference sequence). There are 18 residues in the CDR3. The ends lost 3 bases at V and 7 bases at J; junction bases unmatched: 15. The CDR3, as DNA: TGTGCCAGCAGCCACCCGTTAGGGCTAGCGGGAGAAACGAATGAGCAGTTCTTC. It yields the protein CASSHPLGLAGETNEQFF.

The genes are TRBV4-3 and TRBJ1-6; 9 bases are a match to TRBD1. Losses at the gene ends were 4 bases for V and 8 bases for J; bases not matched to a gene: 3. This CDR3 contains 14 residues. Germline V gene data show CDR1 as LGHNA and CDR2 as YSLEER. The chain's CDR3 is CASSPDRGYSPLHF. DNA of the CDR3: TGCGCCAGCAGCCCGGACAGGGGATATTCACCCCTCCACTTT.

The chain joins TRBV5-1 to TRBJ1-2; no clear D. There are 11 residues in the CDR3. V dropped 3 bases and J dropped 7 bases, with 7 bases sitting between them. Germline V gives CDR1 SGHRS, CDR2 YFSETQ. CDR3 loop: CASSSSGGYTF. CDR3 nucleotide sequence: TGCGCCAGCAGCTCGTCTGGTGGCTACACCTTC.

Here the CDR3 DNA reads TGCGCCAGCAGCTCTAGCGGGCCCTACGAGCAGTACTTC. This encodes CASSSSGPYEQYF. The chain couples TRBV5-1 to TRBJ2-7; 8 nucleotides align to TRBD2. V lost 3 bases, J lost 2 bases, and 1 base stayed unmatched. CDR1 is SGHRS, CDR2 YFSETQ, per germline. The CDR3 contains 13 residues.

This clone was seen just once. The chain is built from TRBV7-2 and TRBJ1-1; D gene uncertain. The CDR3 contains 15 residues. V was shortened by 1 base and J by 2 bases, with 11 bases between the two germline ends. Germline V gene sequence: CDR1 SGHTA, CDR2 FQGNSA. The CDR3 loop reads CASSLVGQTNTEAFF. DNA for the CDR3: TGTGCCAGCAGCTTAGTCGGGCAGACAAACACTGAAGCTTTCTTT.

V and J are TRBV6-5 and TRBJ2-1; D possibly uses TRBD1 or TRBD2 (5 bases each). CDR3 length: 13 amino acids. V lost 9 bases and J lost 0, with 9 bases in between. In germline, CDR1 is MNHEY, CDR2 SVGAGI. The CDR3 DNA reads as TGTGCCAGTGCAGGGAGCTCCTACAATGAGCAGTTCTTC. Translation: CASAGSSYNEQFF.

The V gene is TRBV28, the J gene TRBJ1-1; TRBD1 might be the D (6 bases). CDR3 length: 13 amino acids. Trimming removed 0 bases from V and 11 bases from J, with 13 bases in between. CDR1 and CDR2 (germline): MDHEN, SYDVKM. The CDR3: CASSLWGGGLAFF. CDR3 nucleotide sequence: TGTGCCAGCAGTTTATGGGGCGGGGGGCTTGCTTTCTTT.

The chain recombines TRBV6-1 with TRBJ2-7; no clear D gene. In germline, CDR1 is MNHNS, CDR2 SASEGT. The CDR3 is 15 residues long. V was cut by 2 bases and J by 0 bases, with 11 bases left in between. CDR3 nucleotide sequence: TGTGCCAGCAGTGAAACAGCTTTTCTCTCCTACGAGCAGTACTTC. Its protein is CASSETAFLSYEQYF.

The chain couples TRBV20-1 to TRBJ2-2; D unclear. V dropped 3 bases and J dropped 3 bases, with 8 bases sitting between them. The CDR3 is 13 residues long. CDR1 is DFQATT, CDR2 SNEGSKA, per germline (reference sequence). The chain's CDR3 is CSASSSYTGELFF. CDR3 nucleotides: TGCAGTGCTAGTAGCAGCTACACCGGGGAGCTGTTTTTT.

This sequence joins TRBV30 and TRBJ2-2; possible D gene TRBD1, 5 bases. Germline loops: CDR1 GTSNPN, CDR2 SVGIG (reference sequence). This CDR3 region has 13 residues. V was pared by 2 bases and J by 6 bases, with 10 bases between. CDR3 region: CAWSIGDPGELFF. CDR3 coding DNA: TGTGCCTGGAGTATAGGGGATCCCGGGGAGCTGTTTTTT.

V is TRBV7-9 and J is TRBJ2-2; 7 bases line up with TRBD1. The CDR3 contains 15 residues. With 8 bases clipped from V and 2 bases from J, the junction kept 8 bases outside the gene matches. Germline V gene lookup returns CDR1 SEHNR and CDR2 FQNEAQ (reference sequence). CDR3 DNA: TGTGCCAGCTGGTCCGGGACAGTAAACACCGGGGAGCTGTTTTTT. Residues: CASWSGTVNTGELFF.

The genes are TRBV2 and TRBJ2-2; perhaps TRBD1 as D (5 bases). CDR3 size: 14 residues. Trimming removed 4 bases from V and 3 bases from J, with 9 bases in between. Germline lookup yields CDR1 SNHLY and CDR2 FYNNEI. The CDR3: CASSARVDTGELFF. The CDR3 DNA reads TGTGCCAGCAGTGCCAGGGTAGACACCGGGGAGCTGTTTTTT. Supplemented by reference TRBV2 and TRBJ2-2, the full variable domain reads EPEVTQTPSHQVTQMGQEVILRCVPISNHLYFYWYRQILGQKVEFLVSFYNNEISEKSEIFDDQFSVERPDGSNFTLKIRSTKLEDSAMYFCASSARVDTGELFFGEGSRLTVL.

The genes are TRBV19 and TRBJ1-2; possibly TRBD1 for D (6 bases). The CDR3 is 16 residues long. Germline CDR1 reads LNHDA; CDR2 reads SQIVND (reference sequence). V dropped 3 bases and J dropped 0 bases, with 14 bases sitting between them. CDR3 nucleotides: TGTGCCAGTAGTATGGTGCGGGACACCTCTAACTATGGCTACACCTTC. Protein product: CASSMVRDTSNYGYTF.

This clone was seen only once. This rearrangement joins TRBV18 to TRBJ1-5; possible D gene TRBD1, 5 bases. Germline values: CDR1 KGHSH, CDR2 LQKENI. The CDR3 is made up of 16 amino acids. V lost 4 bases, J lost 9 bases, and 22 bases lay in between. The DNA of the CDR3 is TGTGCCAGCTCACGGGATGGGACGGTGCGAATTCCGCCCCAGCATTTT. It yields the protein CASSRDGTVRIPPQHF.

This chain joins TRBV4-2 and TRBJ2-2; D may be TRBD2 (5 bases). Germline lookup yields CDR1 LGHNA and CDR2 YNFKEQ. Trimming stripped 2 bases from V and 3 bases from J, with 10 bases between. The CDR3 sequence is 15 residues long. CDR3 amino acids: CASSQTEGYTGELFF. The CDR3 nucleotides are TGTGCCAGCAGCCAAACCGAGGGTTACACCGGGGAGCTGTTTTTT.

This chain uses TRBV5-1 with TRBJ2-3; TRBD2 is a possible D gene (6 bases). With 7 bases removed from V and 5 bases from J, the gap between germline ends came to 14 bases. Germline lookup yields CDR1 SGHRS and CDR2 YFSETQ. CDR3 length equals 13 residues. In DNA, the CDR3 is TGCGCCAGCCAGCGCGGGGCTGGAGATACGCAGTATTTT. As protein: CASQRGAGDTQYF. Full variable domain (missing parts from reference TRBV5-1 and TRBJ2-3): KAGVTQTPRYLIKTRGQQVTLSCSPISGHRSVSWYQQTPGQGLQFLFEYFSETQRNKGNFPGRFSGRQFSNSRSEMNVSTLELGDSALYLCASQRGAGDTQYFGPGTRLTVL.

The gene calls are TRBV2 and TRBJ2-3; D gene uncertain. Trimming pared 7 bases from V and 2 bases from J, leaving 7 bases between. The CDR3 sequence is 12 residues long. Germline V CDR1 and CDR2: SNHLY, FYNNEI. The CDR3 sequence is CASTRATDTQYF. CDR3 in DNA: TGTGCCAGCACCCGAGCCACAGATACGCAGTATTTT.

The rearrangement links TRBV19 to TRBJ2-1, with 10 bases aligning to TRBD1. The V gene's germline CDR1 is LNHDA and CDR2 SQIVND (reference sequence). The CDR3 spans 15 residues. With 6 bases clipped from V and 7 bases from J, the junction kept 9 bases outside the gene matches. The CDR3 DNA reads TGTGCCAGTAGGATACGACAGGGGGCTGAGAATGAGCAGTTCTTC. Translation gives CASRIRQGAENEQFF.

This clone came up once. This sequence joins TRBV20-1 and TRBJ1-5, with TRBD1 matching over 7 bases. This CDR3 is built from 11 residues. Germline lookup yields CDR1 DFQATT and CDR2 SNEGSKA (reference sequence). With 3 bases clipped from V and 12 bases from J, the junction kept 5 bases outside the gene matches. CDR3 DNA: TGCAGTGCTAGGTCTGACAGGGACCAGCATTTT. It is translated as CSARSDRDQHF.

Here the CDR3 DNA reads TGTGCCAGCAGCTTAGCCCCGGGACCCTCCTATGGCTACACCTTC. This encodes CASSLAPGPSYGYTF. The rearrangement links TRBV7-8 to TRBJ1-2; TRBD1 might be the D (5 bases). The germline CDR1 and CDR2 sequences are SGHVS and FQNEAQ. Deletions cut 0 bases from V and 4 bases from J, with 12 bases between. The CDR3 length is 15 residues.

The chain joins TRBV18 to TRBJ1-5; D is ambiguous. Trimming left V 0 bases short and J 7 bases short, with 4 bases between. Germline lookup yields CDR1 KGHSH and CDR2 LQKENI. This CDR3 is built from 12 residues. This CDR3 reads CASSPPGQPQHF. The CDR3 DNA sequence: TGTGCCAGCTCACCACCCGGGCAGCCCCAGCATTTT.

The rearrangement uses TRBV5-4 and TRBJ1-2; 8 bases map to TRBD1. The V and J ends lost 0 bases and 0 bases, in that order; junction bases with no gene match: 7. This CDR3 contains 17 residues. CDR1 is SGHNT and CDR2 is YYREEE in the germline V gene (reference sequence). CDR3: CASSLASGGGSNYGYTF. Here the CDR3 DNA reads TGTGCCAGCAGCTTGGCCTCAGGGGGCGGTTCTAACTATGGCTACACCTTC.

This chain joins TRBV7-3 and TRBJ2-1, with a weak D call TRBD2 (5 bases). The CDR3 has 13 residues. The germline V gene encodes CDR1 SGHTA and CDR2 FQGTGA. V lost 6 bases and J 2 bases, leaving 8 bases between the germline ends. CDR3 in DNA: TGTGCCAGCAGTGCCGGGGCCTACAATGAGCAGTTCTTC. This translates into CASSAGAYNEQFF.

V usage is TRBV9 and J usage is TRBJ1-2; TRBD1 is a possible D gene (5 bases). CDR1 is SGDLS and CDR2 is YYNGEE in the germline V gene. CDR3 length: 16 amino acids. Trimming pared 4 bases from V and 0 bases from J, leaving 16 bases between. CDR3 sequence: CASSTTPGGANYGYTF. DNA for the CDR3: TGTGCCAGCAGCACCACTCCCGGGGGAGCTAACTATGGCTACACCTTC.

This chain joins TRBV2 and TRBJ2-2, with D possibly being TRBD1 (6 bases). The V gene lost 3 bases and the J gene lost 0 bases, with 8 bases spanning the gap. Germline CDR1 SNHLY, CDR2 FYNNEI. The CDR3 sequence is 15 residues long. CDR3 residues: CASSDGTPNTGELFF. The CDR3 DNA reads TGTGCCAGCAGTGATGGGACACCGAACACCGGGGAGCTGTTTTTT.

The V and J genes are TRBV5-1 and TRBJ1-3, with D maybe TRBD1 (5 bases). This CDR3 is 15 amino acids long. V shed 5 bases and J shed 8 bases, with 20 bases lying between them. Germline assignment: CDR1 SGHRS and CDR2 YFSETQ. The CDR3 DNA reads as TGCGCCAGCAGACGTTCAGGGTTGGGGGAAGACACCATATATTTT. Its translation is CASRRSGLGEDTIYF.

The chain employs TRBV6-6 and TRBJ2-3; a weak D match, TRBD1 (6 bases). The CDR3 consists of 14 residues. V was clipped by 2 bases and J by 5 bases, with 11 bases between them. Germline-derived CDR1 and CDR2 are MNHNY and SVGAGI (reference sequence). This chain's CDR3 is CASSYGLGGDTQYF. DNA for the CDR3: TGTGCCAGCAGTTACGGGTTAGGGGGAGATACGCAGTATTTT.